This T cell receptor beta chain came from a study of T cell repertoires in ileal Crohn's disease. Only in-frame clones appear in the TCRdb table, and some are missing; sequencing was by immunoSEQ multiplex PCR. The sample consists of 3,500 to 4,500 clones, 60% to 80% of them appearing once. Time point described: neoterminal ileum biopsy at postoperative endoscopy, about 6 months after surgery. The V gene's germline CDR1 is LNHDA and CDR2 SQIVND (reference sequence). Trimming removed 3 bases from V and 4 bases from J; junction bases left unmatched: 8. The CDR3 totals 15 residues. The sequence came from an adult with Crohn's disease. The sequenced sample consisted of ileal tissue. The J gene is TRBJ1-2, the V gene TRBV19, with 7 bases lining up with TRBD1. DNA for the CDR3: TGTGCCAGTAGTATGTTAGGGACAGATTTCTATGGCTACACCTTC. The encoded protein is CASSMLGTDFYGYTF.